The clone carrying this T cell receptor beta chain appeared a few times. Its antigen is still unknown. This sample is part of a study of early T cells in non-severe SARS-CoV-2 infection. As for the study in general: Chains stayed unpaired after sequencing of bulk RNA from unsorted whole blood.

Individual cDNA molecules received unique molecular identifiers. TCRdb reanalysed the 5' RACE reads using MiXCR and keeps one entry per CDR3 protein. The sample includes around 60,000 distinct CDR3 sequences, 10% to 12% seen only once; the top ten take less than 3.5%. Findings and caveats of the study: There was a bias toward anti-spike CD8 responses in VDJdb matching, which missed private and CD4 specificities.

The V end was cut by 6 bases, the J end by 5 bases, with 17 bases between. This CDR3 has 14 residues. In germline, CDR1 is MDHEN, CDR2 SYDVKM. This sample comprised whole blood, obtained at baseline. The rearrangement uses TRBV28 and TRBJ2-7; D may match TRBD1 or TRBD2 (5 bases each). The receptor was isolated from an adult who was a healthcare worker with PCR-confirmed SARS-CoV-2 infection or an uninfected control (not recorded which). The CDR3 DNA is TGTGCCAGCAGCCAGAGGGGAGAAGTGAACGAGCAGTACTTC. Protein sequence: CASSQRGEVNEQYF.